The 21 T cell receptor beta chains presented below share a single source sample, sequenced in a study of blood T cell repertoires in COVID-19. Produced via immunoSEQ multiplex PCR; TCRdb's table is partial and in-frame only. Here the sample spans 150,000 to 200,000 clones, about 88% being singletons. The sequencing input was peripheral blood. The receptors shown here come from a woman of 80 years or more in a cohort sampled during active or convalescent COVID-19.

J is TRBJ1-2 and V is TRBV2; D possibly corresponds to TRBD1 (5 bases). Germline V gene data show CDR1 as SNHLY and CDR2 as FYNNEI. The V end was cut by 7 bases, the J end by 0 bases, with 9 bases between. This CDR3 has 13 residues. DNA for the CDR3: TGTGCCAGCACCCAACAGGCTAACTATGGCTACACCTTC. Amino acid sequence: CASTQQANYGYTF. Full variable domain (outside the CDR3, taken from reference TRBV2 and TRBJ1-2): EPEVTQTPSHQVTQMGQEVILRCVPISNHLYFYWYRQILGQKVEFLVSFYNNEISEKSEIFDDQFSVERPDGSNFTLKIRSTKLEDSAMYFCASTQQANYGYTFGSGTRLTVV.

The genes are TRBV11-3 and TRBJ1-1; D is uncertain. CDR1 and CDR2 (germline): SGHNT, YENEEA. V shed 2 bases and J shed 1 base, with 11 bases lying between them. This CDR3 spans 15 amino acids. DNA of the CDR3: TGTGCCAGCAGCTTATATGAGGAGGGGAACACTGAAGCTTTCTTT. This gives the protein CASSLYEEGNTEAFF.

The chain has TRBV28 and TRBJ2-3, with a possible D match to TRBD2 (7 bases). CDR1 and CDR2 (germline): MDHEN, SYDVKM. The CDR3 covers 17 residues. V was pared by 3 bases and J by 0 bases, with 16 bases between. The CDR3: CASSFLNGGASTDTQYF. CDR3 in DNA: TGTGCCAGCAGTTTCCTCAATGGGGGGGCTAGCACAGATACGCAGTATTTT.

The chain has TRBV6-2 or TRBV6-3 and TRBJ2-1, with TRBD2 matching 14 bases. Germline loops: CDR1 MNHEY, CDR2 SVGEGT. This CDR3 has 17 residues. V lost 4 bases to trimming and J lost 7 bases; unmatched junction nucleotides: 9. CDR3 loop: CASSFKMGTSGRNEQFF. The CDR3 DNA reads as TGTGCCAGCAGTTTTAAGATGGGGACTAGCGGGAGAAATGAGCAGTTCTTC.

For this clone: The same CDR3 is also encoded by other DNA sequences in this sample. The chain uses TRBV18 and TRBJ1-1, with unresolved D. The V and J ends lost 2 bases and 1 base respectively, with 5 bases between them. Germline CDR1 KGHSH, CDR2 LQKENI. CDR3 length: 13 amino acids. The CDR3, as DNA: TGTGCCAGCTCACCAACAGAGAACACTGAAGCTTTCTTT. This encodes CASSPTENTEAFF.

The CDR3 region is CASSPQDRGGYTF. As DNA, the CDR3 is TGTGCCAGCAGCCCCCAGGACAGGGGAGGCTACACCTTC. The V call is TRBV7-9, the J call TRBJ1-2, with 9 bases aligning to TRBD1. Losses at the gene ends were 5 bases for V and 8 bases for J; bases not matched to a gene: 6. The germline gives CDR1 SEHNR, CDR2 FQNEAQ (reference sequence). The CDR3 extends over 13 amino acids.

This clone was seen a single time. V usage is TRBV7-9 and J usage is TRBJ2-3, with 9 nucleotides matching TRBD2. V gave up 10 bases and J gave up 2 bases; unmatched junction bases: 10. This CDR3 comprises 15 residues. The germline V gene encodes CDR1 SEHNR and CDR2 FQNEAQ (reference sequence). The CDR3: CATPPLAGSTDTQYF. Written as DNA, the CDR3 is TGTGCCACCCCCCCCCTAGCGGGGTCCACAGATACGCAGTATTTT.

This clone was seen only once. V gene TRBV30 combines with J gene TRBJ1-1, with 8 nucleotides matching TRBD1. CDR3 length: 14 residues. With 5 bases clipped from V and 0 bases from J, the junction kept 5 bases outside the gene matches. From germline, CDR1 is GTSNPN and CDR2 SVGIG (reference sequence). The CDR3 DNA reads TGTGCCTGGGCTTGGACAGGGCTGAACACTGAAGCTTTCTTT. It translates to CAWAWTGLNTEAFF. The whole variable domain, filled in from reference TRBV30 and TRBJ1-1, reads SQTIHQWPATLVQPVGSPLSLECTVEGTSNPNLYWYRQAAGRGLQLLFYSVGIGQISSEVPQNLSASRPQDRQFILSSKKLLLSDSGFYLCAWAWTGLNTEAFFGQGTRLTVV.

The CDR3 DNA reads TGTGCCAGCTCACCACGAGACAGGGGTTACGAGCAGTACTTC. Translating gives CASSPRDRGYEQYF. The V gene is TRBV18, the J gene TRBJ2-7; 8 bases match TRBD1. The CDR3 covers 14 residues. The germline V gene has CDR1 KGHSH and CDR2 LQKENI. J lost 4 bases, V lost 1 base, and 3 bases had no gene match.

This chain links TRBV15 with TRBJ1-5, with a tentative D call TRBD1 (5 bases). Germline lookup yields CDR1 LNHNV and CDR2 YYDKDF (reference sequence). V shed 0 bases and J shed 6 bases, with 21 bases lying between them. The CDR3 is made up of 18 amino acids. The CDR3 DNA is TGTGCCACCAGCAGAGATACAGGAACAAGGACGCTGGGTCAGCCCCAGCATTTT. This gives the protein CATSRDTGTRTLGQPQHF.

This clone was counted a few times. The chain links TRBV4-1 to TRBJ2-1; 12 nucleotides align to TRBD2. V was pared by 2 bases and J by 5 bases, with 1 base of the junction left unmatched. The CDR3 has 15 residues. Germline values: CDR1 MGHRA, CDR2 YSYEKL. CDR3 sequence reads: CASSQRTSGNNEQFF. The CDR3 DNA sequence: TGCGCCAGCAGCCAAAGGACTAGCGGGAACAATGAGCAGTTCTTC.

The chain has TRBV29-1 and TRBJ1-2; 9 bases are a match to TRBD1. Looked up from germline, CDR1 is SQVTM and CDR2 is ANQGSEA. The V gene end was trimmed by 5 bases and the J gene end by 5 bases; junction bases not matched to a gene: 9. This CDR3 has 14 residues. The CDR3: CSVRSGTGSYGYTF. The CDR3 nucleotides read TGCAGCGTTCGGTCCGGGACAGGGTCTTATGGCTACACCTTC. Looking up the rest from reference TRBV29-1 and TRBJ1-2 gives the full variable domain: SAVISQKPSRDICQRGTSLTIQCQVDSQVTMMFWYRQQPGQSLTLIATANQGSEATYESGFVIDKFPISRPNLTFSTLTVSNMSPEDSSIYLCSVRSGTGSYGYTFGSGTRLTVV.

The chain has TRBV5-4 and TRBJ2-7; TRBD1 agrees at 10 bases. Germline V lookup: CDR1 SGHNT, CDR2 YYREEE (reference sequence). The CDR3 spans 15 residues. The ends lost 2 bases at V and 2 bases at J; junction bases unmatched: 4. CDR3 nucleotide sequence: TGTGCCAGCAGCTTCCGGGACAGGGGAACCTACGAGCAGTACTTC. Its protein is CASSFRDRGTYEQYF.

This clone has just one count. The J gene is TRBJ1-1, the V gene TRBV5-1; TRBD1 agrees at 11 bases. CDR3 length: 13 residues. Germline V gene sequence: CDR1 SGHRS, CDR2 YFSETQ. The trim removed 7 bases at V and 8 bases at J, leaving 7 bases unmatched. CDR3 protein: CASGGQGATEAFF. The CDR3 DNA sequence: TGCGCCAGCGGCGGACAGGGGGCGACCGAAGCTTTCTTT.

J is TRBJ2-1 and V is TRBV24-1; D remains unclear. CDR3 size: 18 residues. Germline CDR1 KGHDR, CDR2 SFDVKD. The V gene lost 5 bases and the J gene lost 8 bases, with 27 bases spanning the gap. CDR3 bases: TGTGCCACCAGTGGTGCGAGCGCTTCGCCGCTAGGATCTGATGAGCAGTTCTTC. This gives the protein CATSGASASPLGSDEQFF.

The V call is TRBV7-8, the J call TRBJ2-1; D may be TRBD2 (5 bases). The CDR3 extends over 13 amino acids. The germline gives CDR1 SGHVS, CDR2 FQNEAQ. Trimming removed 3 bases from V and 4 bases from J, with 7 bases in between. The chain's CDR3 is CASSFGVYNEQFF. The CDR3 DNA sequence: TGTGCCAGCAGCTTCGGGGTGTACAATGAGCAGTTCTTC.

The chain combines TRBV5-8 with TRBJ1-1; the D gene is possibly TRBD1 (6 bases). CDR1 and CDR2 (germline): SGHTS, YDEGEE. CDR3 size: 16 residues. V lost 2 bases, J lost 1 base, and 15 bases lay in between. CDR3 sequence: CASSFLAGATNTEAFF. CDR3 DNA: TGTGCCAGCAGCTTCCTAGCGGGGGCCACGAACACTGAAGCTTTCTTT.

The V call is TRBV4-3, the J call TRBJ1-4, with a tentative D call TRBD1 (5 bases). Deletions cut 1 base from V and 7 bases from J, with 19 bases between. Germline V gene sequence: CDR1 LGHNA, CDR2 YSLEER. CDR3 length: 17 residues. CDR3 DNA sequence: TGCGCCAGCAGCCAAGGGGGCTCGGGGAGGGTCGGTGAAAAACTGTTTTTT. Protein product: CASSQGGSGRVGEKLFF.

V and J are TRBV5-5 and TRBJ2-6; tentatively, D is TRBD1 (5 bases). This CDR3 is built from 17 residues. The V gene's germline CDR1 is SGHKS and CDR2 YYEKEE (reference sequence). The V gene lost 4 bases and the J gene lost 0 bases, with 14 bases spanning the gap. CDR3 region: CASSLGHPSSGANVLTF. The CDR3 nucleotides are TGTGCCAGCAGCCTTGGACATCCCAGCTCTGGGGCCAACGTCCTGACTTTC.

The genes are TRBV19 and TRBJ2-3, with 11 positions matching TRBD2. J was trimmed by 2 bases and V by 3 bases; bases with no gene match: 4. CDR3 length equals 16 residues. In germline, CDR1 is LNHDA, CDR2 SQIVND (reference sequence). In DNA, the CDR3 is TGTGCCAGTAGTATTGGACTAGCGGGTGACACAGATACGCAGTATTTT. Encoded protein: CASSIGLAGDTDTQYF.

J is TRBJ2-2 and V is TRBV5-1; TRBD2 matches at 12 bases. Germline lookup yields CDR1 SGHRS and CDR2 YFSETQ. After removal of 3 bases from V and 0 bases from J, the junction contained 9 bases not matched to a gene. The CDR3 has 19 amino acids. Here the CDR3 reads CASSSLAGGPASNTGELFF. CDR3 nucleotides: TGCGCCAGCAGCTCACTAGCGGGGGGCCCTGCTTCGAACACCGGGGAGCTGTTTTTT.